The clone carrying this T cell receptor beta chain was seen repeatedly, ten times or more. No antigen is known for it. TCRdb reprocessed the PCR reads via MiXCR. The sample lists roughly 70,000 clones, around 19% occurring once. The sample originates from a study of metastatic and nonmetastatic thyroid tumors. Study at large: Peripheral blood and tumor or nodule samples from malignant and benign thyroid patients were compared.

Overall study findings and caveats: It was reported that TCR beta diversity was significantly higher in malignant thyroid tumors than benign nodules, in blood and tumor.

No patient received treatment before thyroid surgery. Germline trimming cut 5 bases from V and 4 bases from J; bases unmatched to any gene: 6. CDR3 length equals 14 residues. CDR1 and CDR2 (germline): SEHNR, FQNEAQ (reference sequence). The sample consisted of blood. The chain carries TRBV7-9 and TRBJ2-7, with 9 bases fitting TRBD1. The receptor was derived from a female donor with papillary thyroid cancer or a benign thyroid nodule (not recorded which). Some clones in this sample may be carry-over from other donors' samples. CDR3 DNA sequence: TGTGCCAGCAGCCCCGGGACAGGGTGGTACGAGCAGTACTTC. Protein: CASSPGTGWYEQYF.